The next 27 T cell receptor beta chains were all read from a single sample in a study of cytomegalovirus exposure and HLA in healthy donors. Amplification used 60 Vbeta primers and 13 Jbeta primers. Generated by immunoSEQ multiplex PCR, the TCRdb table keeps only in-frame clones and is missing some. The sample includes 160,000 or so clones, roughly 84% of them seen just once. Sequencing was done on a sample of PBMCs. All receptors come from a man younger than 45 in good health and CMV-seronegative.

The chain combines TRBV30 with TRBJ1-1; no firm D call. The CDR3 extends over 11 amino acids. V lost 2 bases, J lost 9 bases, and 10 bases lay in between. CDR1 is GTSNPN, CDR2 SVGIG, per germline (reference sequence). The CDR3 protein is CAWSSLQKAFF. The CDR3, as DNA: TGTGCCTGGAGTAGTCTACAGAAAGCTTTCTTT. The whole variable domain, remainder taken from reference TRBV30 and TRBJ1-1, is SQTIHQWPATLVQPVGSPLSLECTVEGTSNPNLYWYRQAAGRGLQLLFYSVGIGQISSEVPQNLSASRPQDRQFILSSKKLLLSDSGFYLCAWSSLQKAFFGQGTRLTVV.

The chain is built from TRBV19 and TRBJ1-5; tentative D call: TRBD1 (6 bases). Germline V gene data show CDR1 as LNHDA and CDR2 as SQIVND (reference sequence). Trimming took 7 bases from V and 0 from J, leaving 16 bases between them. The CDR3 runs to 16 residues. The CDR3 coding sequence is TGTGCCAGTAAATTCTCCGGGACAACTAGCAATCAGCCCCAGCATTTT. This encodes CASKFSGTTSNQPQHF.

This chain connects TRBV5-3 to TRBJ2-1; 9 bases are shared with TRBD2. TRBV5-3 is classed as an ORF, of uncertain function. This CDR3 comprises 18 residues. The trim removed 5 bases at V and 9 bases at J, leaving 21 bases unmatched. The CDR3 nucleotides are TGTGCCAGAAGTGTATCACCGGGGTTAGGCGGGAGGGAGGGTGAGCAGTTCTTC. Translation: CARSVSPGLGGREGEQFF.

The gene calls are TRBV6-1 and TRBJ1-1, with TRBD1 identical over 8 bases. Germline V lookup: CDR1 MNHNS, CDR2 SASEGT. J was trimmed by 5 bases and V by 3 bases; bases with no gene match: 11. CDR3 length: 16 residues. Here the CDR3 reads CASSDRESRGRTEAFF. CDR3 bases: TGTGCCAGCAGTGACCGGGAGAGCAGGGGGCGAACTGAAGCTTTCTTT.

The chain joins TRBV27 to TRBJ1-2; D may be TRBD1 (5 bases). The V gene lost 10 bases and the J gene lost 4 bases, with 16 bases spanning the gap. Germline V gene lookup returns CDR1 MNHEY and CDR2 SMNVEV (reference sequence). The CDR3 length is 13 residues. CDR3 residues: CATRQGLVYGYTF. CDR3 bases: TGTGCCACCCGTCAGGGACTCGTCTATGGCTACACCTTC.

The V gene is TRBV10-3, the J gene TRBJ1-2; D is uncertain. Germline-derived CDR1 and CDR2 are ENHRY and SYGVKD. This CDR3 spans 16 amino acids. With 0 bases removed from V and 4 bases from J, the gap between germline ends came to 15 bases. CDR3 DNA sequence: TGTGCCATCAGTGAGTCCTCGGGCGGGTCAGGCTATGGCTACACCTTC. Amino acid sequence: CAISESSGGSGYGYTF.

The J gene is TRBJ2-4, the V gene TRBV28; 9 bases agree with TRBD2. CDR3 length: 18 residues. Per the germline V gene, CDR1 is MDHEN and CDR2 is SYDVKM. V lost 0 bases to trimming and J lost 4 bases; unmatched junction nucleotides: 10. The CDR3 protein is CASSLWAGSGGTKNIQYF. Here the CDR3 DNA reads TGTGCCAGCAGTTTATGGGCGGGTAGCGGGGGAACAAAAAACATTCAGTACTTC.

The rearrangement links TRBV11-3 to TRBJ2-3, with TRBD2 identical over 11 bases. The germline V gene has CDR1 SGHNT and CDR2 YENEEA. The CDR3 contains 17 residues. The J segment lost 2 bases and the V segment lost 5 bases, leaving 9 bases of the junction unmatched. CDR3 in amino acids: CASSPRTSGSFTDTQYF. DNA of the CDR3: TGTGCCAGCAGCCCCAGGACTAGCGGGTCTTTCACAGATACGCAGTATTTT. Full variable domain (remainder filled in from reference TRBV11-3 and TRBJ2-3): EAGVVQSPRYKIIEKKQPVAFWCNPISGHNTLYWYLQNLGQGPELLIRYENEEAVDDSQLPKDRFSAERLKGVDSTLKIQPAELGDSAVYLCASSPRTSGSFTDTQYFGPGTRLTVL.

This clone appeared a single time. The chain carries TRBV14 and TRBJ2-1, with 7 bases aligning to TRBD2. The J segment lost 7 bases and the V segment lost 2 bases, leaving 14 bases of the junction unmatched. The CDR3 spans 17 residues. Per germline, CDR1 SGHDN and CDR2 FVKESK. CDR3 sequence (DNA): TGTGCCAGCAGCCAACGCATAGCGGGTTCCCCATGGAATGAGCAGTTCTTC. As protein: CASSQRIAGSPWNEQFF.

The sample holds one count of this clone. V is TRBV6-5 and J is TRBJ2-5; 9 bases fit TRBD2. Germline V gives CDR1 MNHEY, CDR2 SVGAGI. With 7 bases clipped from V and 3 bases from J, the junction kept 6 bases outside the gene matches. This CDR3 is built from 14 residues. The CDR3 here is CASNLGLAKETQYF. CDR3 nucleotides: TGTGCCAGCAACTTAGGACTAGCGAAAGAGACCCAGTACTTC.

The chain couples TRBV27 to TRBJ2-7; 9 bases are shared with TRBD2. J was trimmed by 3 bases and V by 0 bases; bases with no gene match: 6. The germline gives CDR1 MNHEY, CDR2 SMNVEV (reference sequence). CDR3 length: 16 residues. CDR3: CASSLSRLADFYEQYF. CDR3 nucleotides: TGTGCCAGCAGTTTATCGAGACTAGCGGATTTCTACGAGCAGTACTTC.

The chain links TRBV4-1 to TRBJ2-7; 11 bases fit TRBD1. With V trimmed by 1 base and J by 2 bases, 4 bases remained unmatched. The CDR3 extends over 16 amino acids. Germline CDR1 is MGHRA and CDR2 is YSYEKL. The CDR3 protein is CASSQVWTGGAYEQYF. Written as DNA, the CDR3 is TGCGCCAGCAGCCAAGTTTGGACAGGGGGCGCCTACGAGCAGTACTTC.

The genes are TRBV7-9 and TRBJ2-1, with D possibly being TRBD2 (6 bases). CDR3 length equals 15 residues. V was shortened by 5 bases and J by 7 bases, with 18 bases between the two germline ends. The germline gives CDR1 SEHNR, CDR2 FQNEAQ (reference sequence). CDR3 coding DNA: TGTGCCAGCAGCCCCCGTGCGGGGTCCAGAAATGAGCAGTTCTTC. This sequence encodes CASSPRAGSRNEQFF.

V and J are TRBV30 and TRBJ2-1, with TRBD2 identical over 9 bases. The CDR3 contains 15 residues. J lost 3 bases, V lost 8 bases, and 11 bases had no gene match. From germline, CDR1 is GTSNPN and CDR2 SVGIG (reference sequence). The CDR3 DNA reads TGTGCCCACCTGGGGGGTAGCGGGAGCTACAATGAGCAGTTCTTC. Translated: CAHLGGSGSYNEQFF.

The J gene is TRBJ1-2, the V gene TRBV4-1, with D unclear. The CDR3 runs 15 residues. The ends were cut back, 2 bases at V and 8 bases at J, with 18 bases in the middle. Germline CDR1 MGHRA, CDR2 YSYEKL. In DNA, the CDR3 is TGCGCCAGCAGCCAAAACGACCGGGATCGATGGGGCTACACCTTC. Translation gives CASSQNDRDRWGYTF.

This clone was detected a few times. The rearrangement joins TRBV13 to TRBJ2-7; a weak D match, TRBD2 (5 bases). Trimming took off 5 bases at V and 6 bases at J, with 11 bases between the two ends. Germline V gene sequence: CDR1 PRHDT, CDR2 FYEKMQ (reference sequence). The CDR3 sequence is 12 residues long. The CDR3 DNA reads TGTGCCAGCAGCCTGGAACGGGGCGAGCAGTACTTC. This gives the protein CASSLERGEQYF.

The V and J genes are TRBV7-9 and TRBJ2-7; 9 bases align to TRBD2. V gave up 5 bases and J gave up 2 bases; unmatched junction bases: 4. The CDR3 has 14 amino acids. Germline loops: CDR1 SEHNR, CDR2 FQNEAQ (reference sequence). The chain's CDR3 is CASSPWTSAYEQYF. The CDR3 nucleotides are TGTGCCAGCAGCCCCTGGACTAGCGCCTACGAGCAGTACTTC.

J is TRBJ2-5 and V is TRBV2; 9 bases agree with TRBD2. V was pared by 0 bases and J by 5 bases, with 4 bases of the junction left unmatched. The CDR3 covers 15 residues. The V gene's germline CDR1 is SNHLY and CDR2 FYNNEI. CDR3 in DNA: TGTGCCAGCAGTGAAGCGGCGGGAGGGCCGGAGACCCAGTACTTC. Translated, it gives CASSEAAGGPETQYF.

This rearrangement joins TRBV5-1 to TRBJ2-1; a possible D gene is TRBD1 (5 bases). This CDR3 region has 14 residues. Germline V gene lookup returns CDR1 SGHRS and CDR2 YFSETQ. V dropped 0 bases and J dropped 7 bases, with 11 bases sitting between them. The DNA of the CDR3 is TGCGCCAGCAGCTTGGTGGGGCTCCCTAATGAGCAGTTCTTC. This codes for CASSLVGLPNEQFF.

This clone was observed once. The chain is built from TRBV4-3 and TRBJ1-2, with no clear D. Per the germline V gene, CDR1 is LGHNA and CDR2 is YSLEER. The CDR3 runs to 15 residues. Trimming shortened V by 0 bases and J by 3 bases, and 11 bases separated the two germline ends. DNA for the CDR3: TGCGCCAGCAGCCAAGAAGCGGCCGGACACTATGGCTACACCTTC. Encoded protein: CASSQEAAGHYGYTF.

The rearrangement joins TRBV6-6 to TRBJ1-1, with TRBD1 as a possible D gene (6 bases). Per germline, CDR1 MNHNY and CDR2 SVGAGI (reference sequence). The CDR3 runs 15 residues. Deletions cut 2 bases from V and 1 base from J, with 11 bases between. The CDR3 protein is CASSYPGVWNTEAFF. In DNA, the CDR3 is TGTGCCAGCAGTTACCCAGGGGTCTGGAACACTGAAGCTTTCTTT.

The chain uses TRBV7-2 and TRBJ1-6, with D perhaps TRBD1 (5 bases). The germline V gene has CDR1 SGHTA and CDR2 FQGNSA. The CDR3 contains 13 residues. V lost 1 base and J lost 12, with 10 bases in between. This CDR3 is CASSLDSGVPLHF. The DNA for the CDR3 is TGTGCCAGCAGCTTAGACTCGGGGGTACCCCTCCACTTT. Looking up the rest from reference TRBV7-2 and TRBJ1-6 gives the full variable domain: GAGVSQSPSNKVTEKGKDVELRCDPISGHTALYWYRQSLGQGLEFLIYFQGNSAPDKSGLPSDRFSAERTGGSVSTLTIQRTQQEDSAVYLCASSLDSGVPLHFGNGTRLTVT.

This chain's CDR3 is CASSLSLLASGNIQYF. The CDR3, as DNA: TGTGCCAGCAGCTTGTCCCTCCTAGCTTCGGGGAACATTCAGTACTTC. The chain joins TRBV7-9 to TRBJ2-4, with D perhaps TRBD2 (5 bases). V lost 3 bases to trimming and J lost 7 bases, with 19 bases between them. This CDR3 spans 16 amino acids. Per germline, CDR1 SEHNR and CDR2 FQNEAQ (reference sequence).

This clone showed up just once. The chain has TRBV4-2 and TRBJ2-7; a possible D gene is TRBD1 (5 bases). The CDR3 spans 15 residues. Trimming stripped 0 bases from V and 6 bases from J, with 15 bases between. Germline CDR1 LGHNA, CDR2 YNFKEQ. The CDR3 DNA sequence: TGTGCCAGCAGCCAAGACCTCCAACGACAGTCCGAGCAGTACTTC. Translating it yields CASSQDLQRQSEQYF.

This clone has just a few counts. The chain joins TRBV27 to TRBJ1-1; tentative D call: TRBD1 (5 bases). The CDR3 is 14 amino acids. V lost 5 bases to trimming and J lost 1 base, with 11 bases between them. Germline V gene sequence: CDR1 MNHEY, CDR2 SMNVEV (reference sequence). In nucleotides, the CDR3 is TGTGCCAGCAGTATAGGGGCCCCGAACACTGAAGCTTTCTTT. Protein: CASSIGAPNTEAFF.

The V call is TRBV4-3, the J call TRBJ2-7; the match to TRBD2 covers 7 bases. CDR3 size: 16 residues. The trim removed 0 bases at V and 3 bases at J, leaving 8 bases unmatched. Germline V gives CDR1 LGHNA, CDR2 YSLEER. DNA of the CDR3: TGCGCCAGCAGCCAAGATACGCTCGGCGGGAGCTACGAGCAGTACTTC. Translated, it gives CASSQDTLGGSYEQYF.

Turning to this clone: A junction end diverges from the germline sequence, so it may reflect a read error. The identical CDR3 is also encoded by other nucleotide sequences in the sample. V gene TRBV30 combines with J gene TRBJ2-3; 13 positions match TRBD2. This CDR3 spans 14 amino acids. Germline values: CDR1 GTSNPN, CDR2 SVGIG (reference sequence). CDR3 coding DNA: TGTGCCGGGACTAGCGGGAAGTTGGGAGATACGCAGTACTTT. It translates to CAGTSGKLGDTQYF.